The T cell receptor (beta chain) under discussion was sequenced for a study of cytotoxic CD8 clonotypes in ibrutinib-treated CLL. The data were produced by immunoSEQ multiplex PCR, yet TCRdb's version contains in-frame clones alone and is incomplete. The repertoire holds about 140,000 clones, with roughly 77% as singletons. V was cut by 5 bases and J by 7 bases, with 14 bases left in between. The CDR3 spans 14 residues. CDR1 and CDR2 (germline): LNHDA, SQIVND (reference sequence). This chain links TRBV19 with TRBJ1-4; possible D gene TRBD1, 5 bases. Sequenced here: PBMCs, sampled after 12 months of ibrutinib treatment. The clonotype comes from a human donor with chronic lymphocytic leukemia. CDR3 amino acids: CASSPGTAGEKLFF. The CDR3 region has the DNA TGTGCCAGTAGTCCAGGGACCGCGGGTGAAAAACTGTTTTTT. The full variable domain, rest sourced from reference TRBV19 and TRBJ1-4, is DGGITQSPKYLFRKEGQNVTLSCEQNLNHDAMYWYRQDPGQGLRLIYYSQIVNDFQKGDIAEGYSVSREKKESFPLTVTSAQKNPTAFYLCASSPGTAGEKLFFGSGTQLSVL.